The rows below give T cell receptor beta chains drawn from one sample of a study of molecular identifiers for immune sequencing clone quantification. Using its own MiXCR run on the PCR reads, TCRdb lists one record per CDR3 protein. The sample holds approximately 320,000 distinct CDR3 sequences, about 23% seen once. Sequenced input: naive CD8+ T cells from blood, with Jurkat cell RNA spiked in. These receptors were obtained from a human donor in good health. Some libraries in this study had Jurkat cell RNA spiked in. Both conserved end residues are part of each CDR3. The D gene is left open where the match is weak. Some rows have no size entry. The others give once, few or many, or a class for an expanded clone.

j_call | d_call | v_call | clone_size | cdr3_aa | cdr3_nt
TRBJ2-3 | - | TRBV5-4 | many | CASSLDGGSDTQYF | TGTGCCAGCAGCTTGGATGGGGGCTCAGATACGCAGTATTTT
TRBJ2-2 | TRBD1 | TRBV13 | many | CASSNGTGGGGELFF | TGTGCCAGCAGCAACGGGACAGGGGGCGGCGGGGAGCTGTTTTTT
TRBJ2-1 | TRBD1 | TRBV4-1 | few | CASSQVTGGYYNEQFF | TGCGCCAGCAGCCAAGTAACAGGGGGATATTACAATGAGCAGTTCTTC
TRBJ2-2 | - | TRBV7-9 | - | CASSKTEGTGELFF | TGTGCCAGCAGCAAAACAGAAGGCACCGGGGAGCTGTTTTTT
TRBJ2-7 | - | TRBV23-1 | few | CASSQRFRGLYYEQYF | TGCGCCAGCAGTCAAAGGTTCAGGGGTCTATACTACGAGCAGTACTTC
TRBJ2-7 | - | TRBV7-9 | - | CASSGASSGLSSYEQYF | TGTGCCAGCAGCGGTGCATCGAGCGGGCTAAGCTCCTACGAGCAGTACTTC
TRBJ2-7 | - | TRBV4-3 | many | CASSQGTDLIYEQYF | TGCGCCAGCAGCCAAGGGACAGACCTAATCTACGAGCAGTACTTC
TRBJ1-1 | - | TRBV27 | - | CASSLWGYTEAFF | TGTGCCAGCAGTTTATGGGGCTACACTGAAGCTTTCTTT
TRBJ2-2 | - | TRBV9 | few | CASSDGQTNTGELFF | TGTGCCAGCAGCGATGGACAGACCAACACCGGGGAGCTGTTTTTT
TRBJ2-7 | TRBD1 | TRBV4-1 | few | CASSHDRGLYEQYF | TGCGCCAGCAGCCATGACAGGGGATTATACGAGCAGTACTTC
TRBJ2-3 | TRBD2 | TRBV6-5 | many | CASSPGLGGTDTQYF | TGTGCCAGCAGTCCGGGACTAGGGGGCACAGATACGCAGTATTTT
TRBJ2-1 | TRBD2 | TRBV2 | many | CASSDKAPGLATYYNEQFF | TGTGCCAGCAGTGATAAGGCCCCGGGACTAGCGACTTATTACAATGAGCAGTTCTTC
TRBJ2-3 | - | TRBV7-9 | - | CASGLLQGGDTQYF | TGTGCCAGCGGCCTACTCCAGGGAGGAGATACGCAGTATTTT
TRBJ2-5 | - | TRBV7-9 | - | CASSYPPLGSEQETQYF | TGTGCCAGCAGCTACCCCCCCCTGGGGTCGGAGCAAGAGACCCAGTACTTC
TRBJ2-3 | TRBD2 | TRBV2 | many | CASSEGLAGAHRYTQYF | TGTGCCAGCAGTGAAGGGCTAGCGGGAGCCCACAGGTATACGCAGTATTTT
TRBJ1-2 | - | TRBV20-1 | few | CSARDARENHYGYTF | TGCAGTGCTAGAGATGCCCGGGAAAACCACTATGGCTACACCTTC
TRBJ2-3 | - | TRBV5-1 | many | CASSSKGRGRTDTQYF | TGCGCCAGCAGCTCGAAGGGCAGGGGGAGGACAGATACGCAGTATTTT
TRBJ1-1 | TRBD1 | TRBV29-1 | many | CSVSGTGEEDTEAFF | TGCAGCGTGAGCGGGACAGGGGAAGAGGACACTGAAGCTTTCTTT
TRBJ2-7 | TRBD2 | TRBV13 | many | CASSLGLAGGPSYEQYF | TGTGCCAGCAGCCTGGGACTAGCGGGAGGGCCCTCCTACGAGCAGTACTTC
TRBJ1-4 | - | TRBV5-1 | few | CASSSEHITTNEKLFF | TGCGCCAGCAGCTCGGAACACATTACAACTAATGAAAAACTGTTTTTT
TRBJ1-5 | - | TRBV4-3 | - | CASSQDSGGLNQPQHF | TGCGCCAGCAGCCAAGATTCCGGGGGGCTGAATCAGCCCCAGCATTTT
TRBJ2-3 | TRBD2 | TRBV4-3 | few | CASSQGLARADTQYF | TGCGCCAGCAGCCAAGGACTAGCGAGGGCAGATACGCAGTATTTT
TRBJ2-5 | - | TRBV7-2 | - | CASSLEASRGFETQYF | TGTGCCAGCAGCTTAGAGGCTAGCCGGGGTTTCGAGACCCAGTACTTC
TRBJ2-2 | - | TRBV12-3/TRBV12-4 | many | CASSPSGELFF | TGTGCCAGCAGTCCGTCCGGGGAGCTGTTTTTT
TRBJ2-7 | - | TRBV7-9 | few | CASSSTVAYEQYF | TGTGCCAGCAGCTCTACAGTAGCCTACGAGCAGTACTTC
TRBJ2-3 | - | TRBV15 | - | CATREISDTQYF | TGTGCCACCAGAGAAATTTCAGATACGCAGTATTTT
TRBJ2-4 | TRBD1 | TRBV10-3 | few | CAIRTNPGQGMYF | TGTGCCATCAGAACAAATCCGGGACAGGGGATGTACTTC
TRBJ1-5 | - | TRBV19 | - | CASIPGGWMINQPQHF | TGTGCCAGTATTCCGGGGGGATGGATGATCAATCAGCCCCAGCATTTT
TRBJ1-2 | TRBD1 | TRBV13 | - | CASSVMGQGADGYTF | TGTGCCAGCAGCGTGATGGGACAGGGGGCAGATGGCTACACCTTC
TRBJ1-5 | - | TRBV19 | many | CASSIVTRGLGQPQHF | TGTGCCAGTAGTATAGTTACAAGGGGTTTGGGACAGCCCCAGCATTTT
TRBJ2-7 | - | TRBV27 | - | CASSFRTDYEQYF | TGTGCCAGCAGTTTTCGGACAGACTACGAGCAGTACTTC
TRBJ2-3 | TRBD2 | TRBV27 | - | CASGAGVSTDTQYF | TGTGCCAGCGGAGCGGGGGTTAGCACAGATACGCAGTATTTT
TRBJ2-7 | - | TRBV5-6 | many | CASSQLAYTPEQYF | TGTGCCAGCAGCCAACTAGCCTACACCCCCGAGCAGTACTTC
TRBJ1-1 | TRBD1 | TRBV28 | - | CASRPRTGMNTEAFF | TGTGCCAGCAGACCCCGGACAGGAATGAACACTGAAGCTTTCTTT
TRBJ2-5 | - | TRBV12-3/TRBV12-4 | many | CASTSPVAAEETQYF | TGTGCCAGCACCTCGCCCGTAGCGGCCGAGGAGACCCAGTACTTC
TRBJ1-1 | - | TRBV30 | few | CAWSVRPNTEAFF | TGTGCCTGGAGTGTCAGACCAAACACTGAAGCTTTCTTT
TRBJ2-7 | - | TRBV6-5 | many | CASSYGAQGREQYF | TGTGCCAGCAGTTACGGTGCTCAGGGGCGCGAGCAGTACTTC
TRBJ1-5 | TRBD1 | TRBV19 | - | CASSSGTRGFDQPQHF | TGTGCCAGTAGTAGCGGTACCAGGGGGTTTGATCAGCCCCAGCATTTT
TRBJ2-5 | - | TRBV7-9 | few | CASSLKGEETQYF | TGTGCCAGCAGCTTAAAAGGGGAAGAGACCCAGTACTTC
TRBJ1-2 | - | TRBV7-9 | - | CASCRPMDGYGYTF | TGTGCCAGCTGCCGTCCGATGGATGGCTATGGCTACACCTTC